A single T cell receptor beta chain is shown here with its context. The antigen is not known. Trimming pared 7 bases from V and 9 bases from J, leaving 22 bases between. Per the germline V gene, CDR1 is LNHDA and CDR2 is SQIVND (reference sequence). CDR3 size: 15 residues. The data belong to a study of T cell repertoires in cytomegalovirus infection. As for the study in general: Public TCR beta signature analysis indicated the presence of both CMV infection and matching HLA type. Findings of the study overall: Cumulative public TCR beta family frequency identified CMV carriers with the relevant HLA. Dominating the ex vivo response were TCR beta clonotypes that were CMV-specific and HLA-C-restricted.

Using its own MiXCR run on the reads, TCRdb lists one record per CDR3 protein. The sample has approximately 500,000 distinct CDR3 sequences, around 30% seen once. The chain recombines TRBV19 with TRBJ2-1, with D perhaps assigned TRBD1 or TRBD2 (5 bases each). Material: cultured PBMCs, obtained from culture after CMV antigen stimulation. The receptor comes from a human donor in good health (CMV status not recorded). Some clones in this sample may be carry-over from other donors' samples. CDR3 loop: CASTRGDREAGEQFF. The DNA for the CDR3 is TGTGCCAGTACTAGGGGAGACCGGGAAGCCGGTGAGCAGTTCTTC.